This T cell receptor (beta chain) appears in the sequencing data of a study of T cells after yellow fever vaccination. The CDR3 is 12 residues long. CDR1 is SGHTA, CDR2 FQGNSA, per germline. Deletions cut 6 bases from V and 2 bases from J, with 7 bases between. General study points: Peaking faster, on day 5 versus 15, the secondary response was nonetheless weaker. Clonotype sharing between CD4 and CD8 compartments was small. Repertoires obtained by FACS sorting could include abundant clonotypes that entered as contaminants from the bulk population.

This clonotype was counted ten times or more. Its antigen is not identified. Template-switching 5'RACE yielded the TCR cDNA; a universal primer site and UMIs were added in the process. TCRdb fed the 5' RACE reads into MiXCR, producing one record per CDR3 protein. The table lists just under 600,000 distinct CDR3 sequences, roughly 13% of them singletons. The gene calls are TRBV7-2 and TRBJ2-5; D ambiguous. This sample comprised PBMCs, obtained on the day of the yellow fever booster vaccination. The receptor's source is a man aged 25 to 45 who received the YFV17D yellow fever vaccine. The DNA for the CDR3 is TGTGCCAGCAGGGGCAGACAAGAGACCCAGTACTTC. It specifies CASRGRQETQYF. The whole variable domain, filled in from reference TRBV7-2 and TRBJ2-5, reads GAGVSQSPSNKVTEKGKDVELRCDPISGHTALYWYRQSLGQGLEFLIYFQGNSAPDKSGLPSDRFSAERTGGSVSTLTIQRTQQEDSAVYLCASRGRQETQYFGPGTRLLVL.